These 17 T cell receptor beta chains originate from one sample sequenced in a study of blood T cell repertoires in COVID-19. Sequencing used immunoSEQ multiplex PCR; TCRdb keeps in-frame clones, though not all of them. This table holds approximately 400,000 clones, 80% to 95% found once. Specimen: PBMCs or T cells enriched from blood (not recorded which). Receptor source: a middle-aged woman who had been exposed to COVID-19.

The V and J genes are TRBV19 and TRBJ1-4; D may be TRBD1 (6 bases). Trimming left V 0 bases short and J 8 bases short, with 16 bases between. CDR1 is LNHDA, CDR2 SQIVND, per germline (reference sequence). The CDR3 spans 16 residues. The CDR3 bases are TGTGCCAGTAGTATAGATCAAGGGGGATTTCACGAAAAACTGTTTTTT. The encoded protein is CASSIDQGGFHEKLFF.

The chain employs TRBV6-6 and TRBJ2-2; unclear D gene. The germline V gene encodes CDR1 MNHNY and CDR2 SVGAGI (reference sequence). There are 15 residues in the CDR3. V lost 10 bases to trimming and J lost 0 bases, with 15 bases between them. The CDR3, as DNA: TGTGCCACCATAGACTTCCCGTCGAACACCGGGGAGCTGTTTTTT. Translating it yields CATIDFPSNTGELFF.

The chain employs TRBV7-2 and TRBJ1-1, with a weak D call TRBD1 (5 bases). Germline assignment: CDR1 SGHTA and CDR2 FQGNSA. This CDR3 region has 14 residues. Trimming took 1 base from V and 0 from J, leaving 6 bases between them. This CDR3 reads CASSLGQLNTEAFF. DNA of the CDR3: TGTGCCAGCAGCTTAGGACAGTTGAACACTGAAGCTTTCTTT. The full variable domain, completed using reference TRBV7-2 and TRBJ1-1, is GAGVSQSPSNKVTEKGKDVELRCDPISGHTALYWYRQSLGQGLEFLIYFQGNSAPDKSGLPSDRFSAERTGGSVSTLTIQRTQQEDSAVYLCASSLGQLNTEAFFGQGTRLTVV.

V gene TRBV9 combines with J gene TRBJ2-1; no reliable D call. Per germline, CDR1 SGDLS and CDR2 YYNGEE. CDR3 size: 15 residues. Trimming shortened V by 0 bases and J by 4 bases, and 11 bases separated the two germline ends. CDR3: CASSVDSGLYNEQFF. The CDR3 DNA follows: TGTGCCAGCAGCGTAGATTCAGGATTGTACAATGAGCAGTTCTTC.

J is TRBJ2-3 and V is TRBV27; 12 nucleotides agree with TRBD2. V lost 3 bases to trimming and J lost 3 bases; unmatched junction nucleotides: 4. The CDR3 runs 16 residues. In germline, CDR1 is MNHEY, CDR2 SMNVEV (reference sequence). The chain's CDR3 is CASSLLTSGRTDTQYF. The DNA of the CDR3 is TGTGCCAGCAGTTTGCTAACTAGCGGGAGGACAGATACGCAGTATTTT.

V gene TRBV10-2 combines with J gene TRBJ1-3, with 7 bases matching TRBD1. The CDR3 spans 14 residues. Germline V gene lookup returns CDR1 WSHSY and CDR2 SAAADI. The ends lost 6 bases at V and 2 bases at J; junction bases unmatched: 4. This chain's CDR3 is CASRDTGAGNTIYF. CDR3 coding DNA: TGCGCCAGCAGGGACACAGGGGCTGGAAACACCATATATTTT.

V usage is TRBV7-2 and J usage is TRBJ2-7; TRBD2 aligns across 16 bases. Germline V gene lookup returns CDR1 SGHTA and CDR2 FQGNSA. V gave up 5 bases and J gave up 8 bases; unmatched junction bases: 9. This CDR3 has 16 residues. The CDR3 reads CASSPRGLAGGPQQYF. The CDR3, as DNA: TGTGCCAGCAGCCCCCGGGGACTAGCGGGGGGGCCCCAGCAGTACTTC.

The genes are TRBV6-6 and TRBJ1-2; 8 bases are shared with TRBD1. J gave up 8 bases and V 5 bases, and 4 bases lay outside the gene matches. Germline-derived CDR1 and CDR2 are MNHNY and SVGAGI (reference sequence). This CDR3 has 12 amino acids. CDR3 sequence: CASSTGTGGYTF. In nucleotides, the CDR3 is TGTGCCAGCAGTACCGGGACAGGAGGCTACACCTTC.

The chain is built from TRBV18 and TRBJ1-5; TRBD1 might be the D (5 bases). CDR1 is KGHSH, CDR2 LQKENI, per germline. The CDR3 totals 14 residues. V was clipped by 4 bases and J by 3 bases, with 10 bases between them. The CDR3, as DNA: TGTGCCAGCTCACGGAACAGGAACAATCAGCCCCAGCATTTT. It translates to CASSRNRNNQPQHF.

This chain connects TRBV5-8 to TRBJ1-2; D might be TRBD1 (5 bases). The V end lost 1 base, the J end lost 4 bases, and 17 bases lay between the germline ends. CDR3 length equals 16 residues. Germline loops: CDR1 SGHTS, CDR2 YDEGEE. The CDR3 DNA reads as TGTGCCAGCAGCTTGAGTTTCGACAGACCAACCTATGGCTACACCTTC. It translates to CASSLSFDRPTYGYTF.

This chain connects TRBV7-8 to TRBJ1-1; D not certain. CDR1 and CDR2 (germline): SGHVS, FQNEAQ. The CDR3 is made up of 16 amino acids. V was shortened by 5 bases and J by 2 bases, with 18 bases between the two germline ends. This chain's CDR3 is CASSRRVGEGNTEAFF. The CDR3 DNA is TGTGCCAGCAGCCGGAGGGTCGGAGAGGGAAACACTGAAGCTTTCTTT.

The chain joins TRBV7-9 to TRBJ1-1; weak D call: TRBD1 (6 bases). V lost 5 bases to trimming and J lost 6 bases, with 13 bases between them. The germline CDR1 and CDR2 sequences are SEHNR and FQNEAQ (reference sequence). The CDR3 has 13 amino acids. The CDR3 coding sequence is TGTGCCAGCAGCCCCAGCAGGGGATCTGAAGCTTTCTTT. Translated, it gives CASSPSRGSEAFF.

The chain combines TRBV7-3 with TRBJ1-1, with 7 bases matching TRBD1. The CDR3 loop spans 15 amino acids. Germline V CDR1 and CDR2: SGHTA, FQGTGA. The V and J ends lost 2 bases and 1 base, in that order; junction bases with no gene match: 4. In nucleotides, the CDR3 is TGTGCCAGCAGCTTAGACAGGGCCCGGAACACTGAAGCTTTCTTT. Translation: CASSLDRARNTEAFF.

The V gene is TRBV19, the J gene TRBJ1-1; D is possibly TRBD1 (5 bases). The ends were cut back, 5 bases at V and 2 bases at J, with 12 bases in the middle. The germline V gene encodes CDR1 LNHDA and CDR2 SQIVND (reference sequence). The CDR3 spans 14 residues. CDR3 in amino acids: CASSPRTHNTEAFF. In DNA, the CDR3 is TGTGCCAGTAGTCCCCGGACACATAACACTGAAGCTTTCTTT. Based on the CDR3 plus reference TRBV19 and TRBJ1-1, the full variable domain is DGGITQSPKYLFRKEGQNVTLSCEQNLNHDAMYWYRQDPGQGLRLIYYSQIVNDFQKGDIAEGYSVSREKKESFPLTVTSAQKNPTAFYLCASSPRTHNTEAFFGQGTRLTVV.

The genes are TRBV27 and TRBJ2-3; D is possibly TRBD2 (7 bases). The length of the CDR3 is 16 residues. Deletions cut 4 bases from V and 2 bases from J, with 16 bases between. Looked up from germline, CDR1 is MNHEY and CDR2 is SMNVEV (reference sequence). CDR3 sequence (DNA): TGTGCCAGCAGTTCGCTTTTGCGGGGGCTCACAGATACGCAGTATTTT. This codes for CASSSLLRGLTDTQYF.

CDR3 region: CATRQGAGNEQFF. CDR3 sequence (DNA): TGCGCCACCAGACAGGGGGCTGGGAATGAGCAGTTCTTC. This chain uses TRBV10-2 with TRBJ2-1, with TRBD1 matching 10 bases. The CDR3 consists of 13 residues. The germline CDR1 and CDR2 sequences are WSHSY and SAAADI. V was pared by 10 bases and J by 7 bases, with 7 bases of the junction left unmatched.

V is TRBV7-2 and J is TRBJ2-7; perhaps TRBD2 as D (6 bases). Germline V lookup: CDR1 SGHTA, CDR2 FQGNSA. CDR3 length equals 15 residues. Trimming shortened V by 5 bases and J by 5 bases, and 19 bases separated the two germline ends. Here the CDR3 DNA reads TGTGCCAGCAGCCCAGGAGGGAGCCCCGTGGACGAGCAGTACTTC. This encodes CASSPGGSPVDEQYF. The whole variable domain, remainder taken from reference TRBV7-2 and TRBJ2-7, is GAGVSQSPSNKVTEKGKDVELRCDPISGHTALYWYRQSLGQGLEFLIYFQGNSAPDKSGLPSDRFSAERTGGSVSTLTIQRTQQEDSAVYLCASSPGGSPVDEQYFGPGTRLTVT.